This TCR beta chain was retrieved from a study of shared clonotypes between healthy human individuals. Study-level background: Per donor, CD8 memory used one plate, CD8 naive used two, CD4 memory used three and CD4 naive used three. Study results and limitations: Larger estimated richness was generally seen in naive subsets than in memory subsets. In several donors, roughly 5.2% of naive CD4 clonotypes appeared in common. Exclusively blood specimens were collected; tissue repertoires likely differ.

On this clone itself: The antigen remains unidentified. Other DNA sequences from this sample encode an identical CDR3 as well.

TCRdb's table, derived via immunoSEQ multiplex PCR, lists solely in-frame clones and lacks some. The sample carries over a million clones, about four fifths recorded once. This clonotype originated in a man aged 18 to 29 in good health. Some clones in this sample may be carry-over from other donors' samples. The sequenced sample consisted of memory CD4+ T cells from PBMCs. Subset meaning: CD45RA-negative fraction.

CDR3 sequence reads: CASSFGLGETQYF. The CDR3 DNA reads as TGTGCCAGCAGCTTCGGACTAGGGGAGACCCAGTACTTC. The genes are TRBV7-9 and TRBJ2-5; the match to TRBD2 covers 7 bases. Looked up from germline, CDR1 is SEHNR and CDR2 is FQNEAQ (reference sequence). The CDR3 extends over 13 amino acids. With 3 bases clipped from V and 5 bases from J, the junction kept 3 bases outside the gene matches.